This T cell receptor (beta chain) came from a study of OX40 agonist ivuxolimab in advanced cancers. Across the study: Dose-escalation subjects each had hepatocellular carcinoma, melanoma, renal cell or head and neck cancer. Cohort: 65% to 90% men, mean age about 60, aged about 23 to 79. Study-level findings and limits: Undetermined was the antigen specificity of the expanded peripheral T cells.

Here immunoSEQ multiplex PCR was the method, and the copy in TCRdb shows in-frame clones only, minus some. This table has 35,000 to 40,000 clones, 70% to 85% appearing once. This clone turned up a few times. Its antigen is unknown. Losses at the gene ends were 4 bases for V and 5 bases for J; bases not matched to a gene: 4. The CDR3 totals 13 residues. The germline V gene encodes CDR1 SGHDT and CDR2 YYEEEE. The TCR was taken from an adult with an advanced solid tumor such as melanoma, head and neck, liver or kidney cancer. Sequencing used CD4+ or CD8+ T cells sorted from blood, obtained in a trial of the OX40 agonist ivuxolimab. The chain couples TRBV5-6 to TRBJ2-5, with 8 bases aligning to TRBD2. The CDR3: CASSQGLDETQYF. CDR3 in DNA: TGTGCCAGCAGCCAGGGACTAGATGAGACCCAGTACTTC.